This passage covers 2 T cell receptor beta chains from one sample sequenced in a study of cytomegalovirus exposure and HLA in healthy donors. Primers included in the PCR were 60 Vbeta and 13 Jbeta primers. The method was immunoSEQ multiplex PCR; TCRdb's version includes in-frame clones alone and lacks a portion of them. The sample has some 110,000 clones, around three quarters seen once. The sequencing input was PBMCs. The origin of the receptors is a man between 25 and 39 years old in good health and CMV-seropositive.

CDR3 protein: CASSQEGTDPYEQYF. CDR3 nucleotides: TGTGCCAGCAGCCAAGAGGGGACAGACCCCTACGAGCAGTACTTC. This chain links TRBV4-2 with TRBJ2-7; 7 bases line up with TRBD1. CDR1 and CDR2 (germline): LGHNA, YNFKEQ. The CDR3 has 15 amino acids. Germline trimming cut 0 bases from V and 2 bases from J; bases unmatched to any gene: 4.

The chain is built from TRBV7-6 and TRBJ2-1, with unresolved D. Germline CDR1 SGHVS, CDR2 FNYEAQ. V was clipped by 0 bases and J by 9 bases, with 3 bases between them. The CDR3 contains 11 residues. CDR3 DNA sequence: TGTGCCAGCAGCTTAGCCGGTGAGCAGTTCTTC. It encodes CASSLAGEQFF.